This entry concerns a single T cell receptor (beta chain). Its antigen remains unidentified. TCRdb's table, derived via immunoSEQ multiplex PCR, lists solely in-frame clones and lacks some. The repertoire holds some 2.4 million clones, 93% seen once, with approximately 0.35% in the top ten. This specimen belongs to a study of shared clonotypes between healthy human individuals. The V segment lost 7 bases and the J segment 0 bases; nucleotides outside the gene matches: 13. CDR1 is MDHEN and CDR2 is SYDVKM in the germline V gene. The CDR3 contains 17 residues. Study-wide points: Estimated richness was generally greater in naive than memory subsets.

The sequence was collected from a young man in good health. Some clones in this sample may be carry-over from other donors' samples. V is TRBV28 and J is TRBJ2-7, with TRBD2 matching 9 bases. The sample was naive CD4+ T cells from PBMCs. Described subset: CD45RA+ positively selected. CDR3 nucleotides: TGTGCCAGCACACCCCCCGGACTAGCGCCTATCTCCTACGAGCAGTACTTC. Translation gives CASTPPGLAPISYEQYF.